This entry features one T cell receptor (beta chain) sequence. As yet, its antigen is unknown. This entry belongs to a study of human T cells and chemical hapten exposure. For the study at large: Sensitization applied 2% DPC to roughly 2 cm by roughly 2 cm of upper inner arm skin. Slight differences in pooled library volume were the main source of varying TCR yields across samples. General study findings and limits: While controls formed fewer of them, expanded TCRs formed significantly more large CDR3 similarity clusters.

The CDR3 loop spans 15 amino acids. With V trimmed by 6 bases and J by 0 bases, 7 bases remained unmatched. The germline gives CDR1 DFQATT, CDR2 SNEGSKA (reference sequence). Time point reported: pre-sensitization, week 0. Specified treatment: therapeutic diphenylcyclopropenone sensitization with weekly scalp DPC. TCRdb recomputed calls from the RACE reads with MiXCR, one row per CDR3 protein. The data contain tens of thousands of distinct CDR3 sequences, over 8% of them singletons. V and J are TRBV20-1 and TRBJ1-1; 10 bases are a match to TRBD1. The sequence came from a middle-aged woman with alopecia areata. Some clones in this sample may be carry-over from other donors' samples. Sequences were derived from whole blood, sampled in connection with sensitization to the hapten diphenylcyclopropenone (DPC). As DNA, the CDR3 is TGCAGTGCACGACAGGGGGCTGGATTGAACACTGAAGCTTTCTTT. Translated, it gives CSARQGAGLNTEAFF.